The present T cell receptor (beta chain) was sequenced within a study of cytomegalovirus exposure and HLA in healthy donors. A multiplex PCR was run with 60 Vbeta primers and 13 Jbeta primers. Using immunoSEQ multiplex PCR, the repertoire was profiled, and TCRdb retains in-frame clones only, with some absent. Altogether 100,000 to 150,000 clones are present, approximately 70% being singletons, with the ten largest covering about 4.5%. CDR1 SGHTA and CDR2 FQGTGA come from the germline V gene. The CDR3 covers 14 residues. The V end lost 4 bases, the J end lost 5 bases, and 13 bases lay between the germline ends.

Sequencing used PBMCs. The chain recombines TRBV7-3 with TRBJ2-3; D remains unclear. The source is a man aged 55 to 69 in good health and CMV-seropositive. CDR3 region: CASSSRVDGDTQYF. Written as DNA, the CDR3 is TGTGCCAGCAGCTCCCGGGTGGATGGAGATACGCAGTATTTT.